Included here is one T cell receptor beta chain sequence, with context. This clone was counted only a few times. Its antigen has not been determined. Base-call qualities are not available, and no considerably larger clone is one nucleotide away. The CDR3 sequence holds 15 residues, the cysteine and phenylalanine included. Kept here is only the CDR3 DNA, which spans 45 bases and is read in frame from base 1. At the junction V is shortened by 5 bases and J by 7 bases, with 17 bases in between. From a lookup of the germline V gene (reference sequence), CDR1 and CDR2 are SEHNR and FQNEAQ. The record originates from a study of long-term antiretroviral therapy in people with HIV (dated by TCRdb to about 2022). Notes on the research overall: The earliest samples were collected approximately a decade before the 2015 WHO recommendation for immediate ART, a period when ART was typically delayed until CD4 counts fell. A retrospective serial study tested whether changes in peripheral blood TRB repertoire composition and diversity were associated with ART initiation and durable HIV suppression. A total of 150 to 200 cryopreserved PBMC samples came from 30 or so adults with confirmed HIV infection and were collected serially over a mean of about six years (range 1-12). About 35% of the 30 participants with HIV were female. Test extractions of a monoclonal T-cell line alongside 30 or so polyclonal samples showed no cross-contamination during QIAcube processing. Overall study results and their limits: Samples dated from about 2003 to 2018, and the ART regimens used may be less effective than current ones. Inferences about post-ART repertoire changes were limited because no data were available on ART adherence, viral resistance or therapy changes. ART initiation was associated with a significant increase in TRB diversity, but diversity stayed significantly below transplant donor controls even after long-term ART. Narrower CDR3 length ranges were observed in HIV repertoires than in controls, and an antigen-experienced repertoire with only a slight naive shift after ART was suggested by the network structure. Expanded TRB clones identified before ART initiation dominated the repertoire at all time points, although this dominance fluctuated and declined in many PLHIV after ART. Because PBMC availability was limited, only the TCR beta chain was sequenced, with no alpha chain pairing. Because pre-ART samples had limited cell numbers, unsorted PBMC were profiled rather than sorted CD4+ and CD8+ T cells.

The immunoSEQ hsTCRB v3.0 assay was used at survey level resolution to sequence the TRB variable region. The targeted TRB sequencing depth was about 40,000-55,000 T-cell genomes per sample. TRB libraries were pooled and sequenced on an Illumina MiSeq using a v3 150-cycle kit. Regarding the original processing steps: Repertoire analysis was performed in R inside a reproducible Nextflow workflow that covered QC, data transformation and analysis. Custom analyses were implemented in LymphoSeq2, an R package for AIRR-Seq data exploration. After excluding a few samples that yielded fewer than 5000 total TRB sequences, around 190 HIV repertoires remained for analysis. Among the roughly 200 retained HIV repertoires, 59 were collected before ART initiation and 120 to 140 after ART initiation. Each repertoire was downsampled to 5000 TRB nucleotide sequences, and summary statistics were averaged across 100 downsampling iterations. TRB sequences were retained for analysis only if CDR3 regions of at least seven amino acids were present. Diversity was assessed using a clonality score derived from Shannon entropy and using the Gini coefficient. In repertoire networks, the top 5000 CDR3 amino acid sequences were linked whenever an edit distance of one separated two sequences. GLIPH2 predicted antigen specificity groups and MHC restriction for TRB CDR3 amino acid sequences. Known CMV, EBV, HIV or tissue antigen associations were flagged by matching CDR3 amino acid sequences against VDJdb and McPAS-TCR. Pre-ART, post-ART and control groups were compared with Wilcoxon signed-rank tests and Holm-Bonferroni correction. TCRdb's version of the immuneACCESS table is confined to in-frame rearrangements and falls short of the full clone set. An unresolved V gene accounts for under half of the shortfall where checked; the remainder is of unknown origin. From that table come the V and J calls and clone size; the DNA was used to work out D and trimming. This sample is represented by fewer than 35,000 clones; about 83% of them were singletons. Clones ranked in the top ten supply 7.1% of the sample.

Participants were included only if at least one PBMC sample before ART initiation and at least two post-ART samples were available. Every participant with HIV received treatment in the United States of America. Before DNA extraction, cryopreserved samples containing roughly 1-10 million PBMC were thawed and washed. At the time of the earliest PBMC sample for each participant with HIV, ages ranged from roughly 23 to 60 years. Per participant, PBMC samples came from 1-4 timepoints prior to ART initiation and 2-8 timepoints following ART initiation, for a median of 7 samples. Serial HIV viral load, CD4+ T-cell count, ART history and demographic data were obtained for every participant. A Qiagen kit on a QIAcube was used to extract genomic DNA from unsorted PBMC, with samples processed in batches of 12.

The material was unsorted PBMCs, obtained 2 years after starting antiretroviral therapy. The V and J segments used are TRBV7-9 and TRBJ2-2; the D gene is perhaps TRBD2, on 6 matching bases. This clonotype originated in a woman between 45 and 60 years old with HIV. The CDR3 corresponds to CASSRHGGGGGELFF. The sequence in DNA is TGTGCCAGCAGCCGACACGGGGGAGGTGGCGGGGAGCTGTTTTTT.